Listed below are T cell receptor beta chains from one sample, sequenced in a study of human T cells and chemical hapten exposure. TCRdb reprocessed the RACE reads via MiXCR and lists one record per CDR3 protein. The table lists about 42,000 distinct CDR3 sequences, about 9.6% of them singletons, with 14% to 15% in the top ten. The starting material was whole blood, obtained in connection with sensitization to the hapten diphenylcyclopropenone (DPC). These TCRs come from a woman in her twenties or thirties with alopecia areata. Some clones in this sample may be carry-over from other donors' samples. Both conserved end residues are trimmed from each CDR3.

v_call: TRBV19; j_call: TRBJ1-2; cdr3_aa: ASSVDTSRDGYT
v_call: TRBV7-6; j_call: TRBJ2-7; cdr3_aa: ASSSRGGLAYEQY
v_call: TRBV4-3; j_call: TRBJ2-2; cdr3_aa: ASSLGQSTGELF
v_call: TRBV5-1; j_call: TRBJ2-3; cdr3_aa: ASSLGGSGSVDADTQY
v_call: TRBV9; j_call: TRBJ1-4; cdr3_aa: ASSVAVGQGEKLF
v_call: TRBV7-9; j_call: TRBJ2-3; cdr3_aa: ASSLVTLDRPPEDTQY
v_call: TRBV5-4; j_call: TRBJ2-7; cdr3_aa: ASSARDAYEQY
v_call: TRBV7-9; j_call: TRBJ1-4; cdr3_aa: ASSRDRSNEKLF
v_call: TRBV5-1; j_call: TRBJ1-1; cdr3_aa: ASSLTGSNTEAF
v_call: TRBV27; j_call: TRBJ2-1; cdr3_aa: ASSTVTSGGLDGNEQF